These 28 T cell receptor beta chains were all obtained from the same sample, sequenced in a study of T cell responses to AZD1222 COVID-19 vaccine. Clones were sequenced by immunoSEQ multiplex PCR, and TCRdb holds only the in-frame ones, with some missing. The sample lists about 110,000 clones; about 91% were seen once. Sequenced material: peripheral blood, taken on day 0 of AZD1222 vaccination. Every receptor here comes from an adult in good health.

In its sample, this clone was seen a few times. The chain has TRBV10-3 and TRBJ1-1; a weak D match, TRBD1 (5 bases). This CDR3 is built from 13 residues. V lost 6 bases and J lost 6, with 14 bases in between. CDR1 is ENHRY and CDR2 is SYGVKD in the germline V gene. The CDR3 region is CAISRVTSSEAFF. The DNA of the CDR3 is TGTGCCATCAGCAGGGTCACGAGTTCTGAAGCTTTCTTT.

The chain uses TRBV11-1 and TRBJ2-5, with unresolved D. The CDR3 has 15 amino acids. V dropped 5 bases and J dropped 5 bases, with 18 bases sitting between them. Per the germline V gene, CDR1 is SGHAT and CDR2 is FQDESV (reference sequence). This chain's CDR3 is CASSRKKGERETQYF. Here the CDR3 DNA reads TGTGCCAGCAGCCGGAAGAAGGGTGAGAGGGAGACCCAGTACTTC.

V is TRBV10-2 and J is TRBJ1-1, with TRBD1 matching over 7 bases. Germline CDR1 WSHSY, CDR2 SAAADI. The CDR3 is made up of 14 amino acids. Germline trimming cut 2 bases from V and 4 bases from J; bases unmatched to any gene: 4. CDR3 DNA: TGCGCCAGCAGTGAGAAGGGGGCGGTCACTGAAGCTTTCTTT. It is translated as CASSEKGAVTEAFF.

This clone was found once. The chain has TRBV7-2 and TRBJ2-5; 9 positions agree with TRBD2. CDR3 length equals 14 residues. J gave up 5 bases and V 1 base, and 2 bases lay outside the gene matches. Germline assignment: CDR1 SGHTA and CDR2 FQGNSA. CDR3 loop: CASSLGGLAETQYF. CDR3 sequence (DNA): TGTGCCAGCAGCTTAGGGGGACTAGCCGAGACCCAGTACTTC.

The chain employs TRBV6-6 and TRBJ2-7; TRBD2 is a possible D gene (6 bases). V dropped 2 bases and J dropped 6 bases, with 8 bases sitting between them. In germline, CDR1 is MNHNY, CDR2 SVGAGI (reference sequence). The CDR3 spans 12 residues. The CDR3 spells CASSYTGGEQYF. The CDR3 nucleotides read TGTGCCAGCAGTTACACCGGGGGCGAGCAGTACTTC.

The chain carries TRBV24-1 and TRBJ2-3, with D hard to call. Trimming removed 3 bases from V and 0 bases from J, with 12 bases in between. Germline CDR1 reads KGHDR; CDR2 reads SFDVKD. CDR3 size: 16 residues. CDR3 amino acids: CATSDPTPSSTDTQYF. The CDR3 region has the DNA TGTGCCACCAGTGATCCTACGCCATCTAGCACAGATACGCAGTATTTT.

This chain joins TRBV7-2 and TRBJ2-7; tentatively, D is TRBD1 or TRBD2 (5 bases each). The germline gives CDR1 SGHTA, CDR2 FQGNSA. The CDR3 covers 16 residues. Deletions cut 2 bases from V and 1 base from J, with 15 bases between. CDR3 amino acids: CASSLSGQGPSYEQYF. CDR3 DNA: TGTGCCAGCAGCTTATCAGGCCAGGGACCTTCCTACGAGCAGTACTTC.

The chain combines TRBV18 with TRBJ1-5, with D perhaps TRBD1 (5 bases). The CDR3 sequence is 13 residues long. The germline gives CDR1 KGHSH, CDR2 LQKENI. V lost 8 bases and J lost 3, with 11 bases in between. The CDR3 protein is CASTRDHNQPQHF. The CDR3, as DNA: TGTGCCAGCACCCGGGACCACAATCAGCCCCAGCATTTT.

This sequence joins TRBV5-1 and TRBJ2-3, with D possibly being TRBD1 or TRBD2 (5 bases each). The CDR3 runs 15 residues. V lost 2 bases to trimming and J lost 11 bases, with 21 bases between them. Germline CDR1 reads SGHRS; CDR2 reads YFSETQ. As DNA, the CDR3 is TGCGCCAGCAGCTTTAATCCGCGAGGGGCTGAAAGGCAGTATTTT. This sequence encodes CASSFNPRGAERQYF.

V usage is TRBV5-4 and J usage is TRBJ2-3; D uncertain. Germline V CDR1 and CDR2: SGHNT, YYREEE (reference sequence). The CDR3 runs 11 residues. The germline V and J ends were trimmed by 1 base and 5 bases, with 2 bases remaining between them. The CDR3 DNA reads TGTGCCAGCAGCTTGCAAGATACGCAGTATTTT. Translating gives CASSLQDTQYF.

J is TRBJ2-5 and V is TRBV7-8; 8 bases agree with TRBD1. The V gene end was trimmed by 5 bases and the J gene end by 1 base; junction bases not matched to a gene: 3. The CDR3 is made up of 14 amino acids. Per germline, CDR1 SGHVS and CDR2 FQNEAQ. CDR3 bases: TGTGCCAGCAGCCGGACAGGGACCCAAGAGACCCAGTACTTC. It specifies CASSRTGTQETQYF.

The gene calls are TRBV18 and TRBJ1-2; 7 bases are a match to TRBD1. This CDR3 comprises 15 residues. The germline V gene has CDR1 KGHSH and CDR2 LQKENI. V lost 3 bases to trimming and J lost 5 bases; unmatched junction nucleotides: 9. Here the CDR3 reads CASSPETGAPYGYTF. Written as DNA, the CDR3 is TGTGCCAGCTCACCGGAAACAGGGGCCCCGTATGGCTACACCTTC.

The V and J genes are TRBV6-5 and TRBJ1-6, with 10 bases aligning to TRBD1. V shed 6 bases, J shed 7 bases, and the junction held 6 bases outside the gene matches. Germline CDR1 reads MNHEY; CDR2 reads SVGAGI. The CDR3 spans 15 residues. CDR3 in DNA: TGTGCCAGCAGAAACCGGGACAGGGGCAATTCACCCCTCCACTTT. Translating it yields CASRNRDRGNSPLHF.

This chain connects TRBV28 to TRBJ1-1; the D gene is possibly TRBD1 (6 bases). Deletions cut 6 bases from V and 3 bases from J, with 8 bases between. This CDR3 comprises 12 residues. Germline CDR1 and CDR2: MDHEN and SYDVKM. CDR3 nucleotide sequence: TGTGCCAGCAGGGGGGGCTACACTGAAGCTTTCTTT. Translation: CASRGGYTEAFF.

The DNA for the CDR3 is TGTGCCAGCAGCATAACGTCACAGGGTGTCACTGAAGCTTTCTTT. This translates into CASSITSQGVTEAFF. This sequence joins TRBV7-8 and TRBJ1-1; D may be TRBD1 (6 bases). Trimming pared 5 bases from V and 4 bases from J, leaving 17 bases between. The germline gives CDR1 SGHVS, CDR2 FQNEAQ. The CDR3 consists of 15 residues.

The CDR3 loop reads CASSRGSSYNEQFF. DNA for the CDR3: TGTGCCAGCAGCCGAGGTAGCTCCTACAATGAGCAGTTCTTC. The V call is TRBV6-2 or TRBV6-3, the J call TRBJ2-1; no clear D. Germline V gene lookup returns CDR1 MNHEY and CDR2 SVGEGT. V shed 6 bases and J shed 0 bases, with 9 bases lying between them. This CDR3 spans 14 amino acids.

The V and J genes are TRBV4-2 and TRBJ2-7, with D possibly TRBD1 on 5 matching bases. The CDR3 runs to 12 residues. Trimming took off 3 bases at V and 3 bases at J, with 6 bases between the two ends. Germline CDR1 reads LGHNA; CDR2 reads YNFKEQ. The CDR3 reads CASSQDNYEQYF. The CDR3 DNA reads as TGTGCCAGCAGCCAGGACAACTACGAGCAGTACTTC.

The V gene is TRBV6-5, the J gene TRBJ1-2, with no clear D. The germline CDR1 and CDR2 sequences are MNHEY and SVGAGI. This CDR3 has 15 amino acids. Deletions cut 5 bases from V and 5 bases from J, with 18 bases between. DNA of the CDR3: TGTGCCAGCAGTAGCCTTGACGGAGTAATTTATGGCTACACCTTC. Protein: CASSSLDGVIYGYTF.

The CDR3, as DNA: TGTGCCAGCAGGGATAATAGCAATCAGCCCCAGCATTTT. It specifies CASRDNSNQPQHF. The chain employs TRBV6-5 and TRBJ1-5; D gene unclear. The CDR3 covers 13 residues. Germline values: CDR1 MNHEY, CDR2 SVGAGI. Trimming took off 6 bases at V and 0 bases at J, with 6 bases between the two ends.

This chain uses TRBV29-1 with TRBJ1-3; D gene uncertain. Per germline, CDR1 SQVTM and CDR2 ANQGSEA. The V gene lost 3 bases and the J gene lost 0 bases, with 12 bases spanning the gap. The CDR3 totals 15 residues. The CDR3 coding sequence is TGCAGCGTTGAGAAGGCCCGGGCCTCTGGAAACACCATATATTTT. It specifies CSVEKARASGNTIYF. The entire variable domain, with the rest obtained from reference TRBV29-1 and TRBJ1-3, is as follows: SAVISQKPSRDICQRGTSLTIQCQVDSQVTMMFWYRQQPGQSLTLIATANQGSEATYESGFVIDKFPISRPNLTFSTLTVSNMSPEDSSIYLCSVEKARASGNTIYFGEGSWLTVV.

The rearrangement joins TRBV5-6 to TRBJ1-5, with TRBD1 matching 8 bases. Trimming took 4 bases from V and 3 from J; bases not matched to a gene: 6. Looked up from germline, CDR1 is SGHDT and CDR2 is YYEEEE. The CDR3 extends over 15 amino acids. The CDR3 protein is CASSRLDRDNQPQHF. The CDR3 DNA reads as TGTGCCAGCAGCCGTTTGGACAGGGACAATCAGCCCCAGCATTTT.

The V call is TRBV12-5, the J call TRBJ2-7; no firm D call. Germline CDR1 LGHNT, CDR2 FRNRAP. The CDR3 is made up of 13 amino acids. The ends were cut back, 3 bases at V and 1 base at J, with 7 bases in the middle. The chain's CDR3 is CASGFSVSYEQYF. For the CDR3, the DNA is TGTGCTAGTGGTTTTTCGGTTTCCTACGAGCAGTACTTC.

This chain links TRBV6-1 with TRBJ1-2; D may be TRBD1 (6 bases). Trimming removed 2 bases from V and 9 bases from J, with 10 bases in between. The CDR3 runs to 12 residues. Germline V lookup: CDR1 MNHNS, CDR2 SASEGT. The DNA of the CDR3 is TGTGCCAGCAGTGAAACAGGGTACCGCTACACCTTC. Amino acids: CASSETGYRYTF.

The table lists this clone with a few counts. This sequence joins TRBV5-1 and TRBJ1-3; D ambiguous. Germline V gives CDR1 SGHRS, CDR2 YFSETQ. CDR3 length equals 12 residues. Trimming cost V 4 bases and J 3 bases, with 5 bases left between them. CDR3 nucleotide sequence: TGCGCCAGCAGCGCAGATGGAAACACCATATATTTT. As protein: CASSADGNTIYF.

This clone was recorded a few times. This chain uses TRBV11-2 with TRBJ1-6; TRBD1 matches 12 bases. V shed 6 bases, J shed 7 bases, and the junction held 7 bases outside the gene matches. The CDR3 spans 16 residues. From germline, CDR1 is SGHAT and CDR2 FQNNGV. The CDR3 here is CASSYPGTGGNSPLHF. Written as DNA, the CDR3 is TGTGCCAGCAGTTACCCCGGGACAGGGGGCAATTCACCCCTCCACTTT. Looking up the rest from reference TRBV11-2 and TRBJ1-6 gives the full variable domain: EAGVAQSPRYKIIEKRQSVAFWCNPISGHATLYWYQQILGQGPKLLIQFQNNGVVDDSQLPKDRFSAERLKGVDSTLKIQPAKLEDSAVYLCASSYPGTGGNSPLHFGNGTRLTVT.

This clone was detected only a few times. This rearrangement joins TRBV18 to TRBJ2-2; possible D gene TRBD2, 5 bases. The germline V and J ends were trimmed by 3 bases and 4 bases, with 12 bases remaining between them. The CDR3 has 15 residues. Germline values: CDR1 KGHSH, CDR2 LQKENI. CDR3 loop: CASSPSGYGTGELFF. DNA of the CDR3: TGTGCCAGCTCACCCAGCGGTTATGGCACCGGGGAGCTGTTTTTT.

The chain is built from TRBV27 and TRBJ1-6; D call uncertain. In germline, CDR1 is MNHEY, CDR2 SMNVEV (reference sequence). Between the trimmed V and J ends, which lost 3 bases and 10 bases, there was a span of 7 bases. This CDR3 is built from 12 residues. The CDR3 nucleotides are TGTGCCAGCAGTTTCCCTAGATCACCCCTCCACTTT. Protein: CASSFPRSPLHF.

The V call is TRBV18, the J call TRBJ2-1; D may be TRBD1 (6 bases). There are 15 residues in the CDR3. Germline V gene lookup returns CDR1 KGHSH and CDR2 LQKENI. Trimming took off 4 bases at V and 5 bases at J, with 15 bases between the two ends. CDR3 sequence reads: CASSRDMGLDNEQFF. The CDR3 DNA reads as TGTGCCAGCTCACGGGACATGGGGTTGGACAATGAGCAGTTCTTC.